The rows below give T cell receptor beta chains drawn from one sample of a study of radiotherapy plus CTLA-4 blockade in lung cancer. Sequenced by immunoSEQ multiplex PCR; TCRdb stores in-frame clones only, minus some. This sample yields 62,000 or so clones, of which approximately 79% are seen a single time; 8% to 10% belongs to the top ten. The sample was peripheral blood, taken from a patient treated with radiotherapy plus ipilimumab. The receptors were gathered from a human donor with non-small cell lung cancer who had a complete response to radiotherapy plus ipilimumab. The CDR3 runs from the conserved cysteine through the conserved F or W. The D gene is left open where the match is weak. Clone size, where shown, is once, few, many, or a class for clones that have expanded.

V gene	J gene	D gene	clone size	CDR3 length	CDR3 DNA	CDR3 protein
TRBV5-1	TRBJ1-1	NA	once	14	TGCGCCAGTAAAGTCGGGACGGATAACACTGAAGCTTTCTTT	CASKVGTDNTEAFF
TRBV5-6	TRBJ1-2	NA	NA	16	TGTGCCAGCAGCCCCCTGTGGCAGGCTGCTAACTATGGCTACACCTTC	CASSPLWQAANYGYTF
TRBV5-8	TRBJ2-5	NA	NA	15	TGTGCCAGCAGCTTGGGAGCAGGGGCGCAAGAGACCCAGTACTTC	CASSLGAGAQETQYF
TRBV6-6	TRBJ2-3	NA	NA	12	TGTGCCAGCACGACCGGCACAGATACGCAGTATTTT	CASTTGTDTQYF
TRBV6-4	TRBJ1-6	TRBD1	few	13	TGTGCCAGCTCGACAGGGAACAATTCACCCCTCCACTTT	CASSTGNNSPLHF
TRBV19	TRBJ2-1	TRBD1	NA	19	TGTGCCACCAGGGGGCCCCGACAGGAGACTCTCAGCTCCTACAATGAGCAGTTCTTC	CATRGPRQETLSSYNEQFF
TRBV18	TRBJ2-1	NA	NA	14	TGTGCCAGCTCACCGGACAGAATTTCCAATGAGCAGTTCTTC	CASSPDRISNEQFF
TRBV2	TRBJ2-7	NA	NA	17	TGTGCCAGCACCAAAGGGTTACGGGGGCAACTCTCCTACGAGCAGTACTTC	CASTKGLRGQLSYEQYF
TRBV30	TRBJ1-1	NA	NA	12	TGTGCCTGGCGTTATGGACCCACTGAAGCTTTCTTT	CAWRYGPTEAFF
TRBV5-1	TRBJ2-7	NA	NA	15	TGCGCCAGCAGCCCGGGAGCGCAGGGAAGCTACGAGCAGTACTTC	CASSPGAQGSYEQYF
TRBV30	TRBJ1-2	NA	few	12	TGTGCCTGGACCCGCCGCAGTTTAGGCTACACCTTC	CAWTRRSLGYTF
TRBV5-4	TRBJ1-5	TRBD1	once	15	TGTGCCAGCAGCTTGGACAGGGGCCCCAATCAGCCCCAGCATTTT	CASSLDRGPNQPQHF
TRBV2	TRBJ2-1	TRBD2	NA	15	TGTGCCAGCAGTGAACGGACTAGCGGCTACAATGAGCAGTTCTTC	CASSERTSGYNEQFF
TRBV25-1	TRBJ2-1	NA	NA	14	TGTGCCAGCAGTGAAATGGCGGCGACGGATGAGCAGTTCTTC	CASSEMAATDEQFF
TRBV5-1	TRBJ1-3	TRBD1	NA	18	TGCGCCAGCAGCTCAACGGGGGACAGCTACTTAACCGGAAACACCATATATTTT	CASSSTGDSYLTGNTIYF